The 11 T cell receptor beta chains reported below all come from one sample, sequenced in a study of blood T cells in healthy people across ages. Primed by a sample-barcoded 5' primer and a J-beta primer mix, a second PCR proceeded for roughly 6 to 12 cycles. TCRdb re-derived calls from the 5' RACE reads in MiXCR, one entry per CDR3 protein. The data contain roughly 1,500,000 distinct CDR3 sequences, about 35% of them singletons. Sequenced sample: blood. The receptors were gathered from a woman in her 30s in good health.

The CDR3: CASSGPSRQGRANYGYTF. In DNA, the CDR3 is TGTGCCAGCAGTGGTCCTTCCAGACAGGGGAGGGCTAACTATGGCTACACCTTC. This chain uses TRBV28 with TRBJ1-2; 8 nucleotides agree with TRBD1. The CDR3 is made up of 18 amino acids. The V and J ends lost 5 bases and 0 bases, in that order; junction bases with no gene match: 14. The germline CDR1 and CDR2 sequences are MDHEN and SYDVKM.

The chain recombines TRBV7-2 with TRBJ2-5; a possible D gene is TRBD2 (7 bases). The V end was cut by 2 bases, the J end by 4 bases, with 14 bases between. The CDR3 is made up of 15 amino acids. CDR1 is SGHTA and CDR2 is FQGNSA in the germline V gene. The CDR3 loop is CASSLWGGLRETQYF. CDR3 nucleotide sequence: TGTGCCAGCAGCTTATGGGGGGGCCTTAGAGAGACCCAGTACTTC.

This clonotype was counted once. Written as DNA, the CDR3 is TGTGCCACCAGCAGAGGGGACAGGACGGCAGATACGCAGTATTTT. It specifies CATSRGDRTADTQYF. The gene calls are TRBV15 and TRBJ2-3; 8 bases match TRBD1. From germline, CDR1 is LNHNV and CDR2 YYDKDF (reference sequence). The CDR3 contains 15 residues. With 1 base clipped from V and 4 bases from J, the junction kept 4 bases outside the gene matches.

This clonotype showed up just a few times. The chain has TRBV4-1 and TRBJ1-2; D may be TRBD1 (6 bases). Trimming left V 0 bases short and J 4 bases short, with 12 bases between. CDR1 MGHRA and CDR2 YSYEKL come from the germline V gene. The CDR3 spans 15 residues. The DNA of the CDR3 is TGCGCCAGCAGCCAAGACTGGGGGCCGGGCTATGGCTACACCTTC. Translation: CASSQDWGPGYGYTF.

The J gene is TRBJ2-7, the V gene TRBV6-7, with 11 nucleotides matching TRBD1. TRBV6-7 carries the ORF label, with uncertain function. CDR3 length: 16 residues. The V gene end was trimmed by 2 bases and the J gene end by 0 bases; junction bases not matched to a gene: 3. In DNA, the CDR3 is TGTGCCAGCAGTTACCCGGGACAGGGGGACTCCTACGAGCAGTACTTC. Amino acids: CASSYPGQGDSYEQYF.

This clonotype was detected only a few times. This chain joins TRBV28 and TRBJ2-5; 7 bases match TRBD2. The end of the DNA fits TRBJ2-7 better, so the J call may be wrong. CDR1 and CDR2 (germline): MDHEN, SYDVKM. CDR3 size: 14 residues. The CDR3 DNA is TGTGCCAGCAGGAGGGGAGGGGATCTATACGAGCAGTACTTC. As protein: CASRRGGDLYEQYF.

A remark on this clonotype: A read error is possible here, since a much larger clone lies one base away. The V gene is TRBV4-1, the J gene TRBJ2-7; 8 bases are a match to TRBD2. The CDR3 extends over 15 amino acids. V lost 3 bases, J lost 2 bases, and 6 bases stayed unmatched. In germline, CDR1 is MGHRA, CDR2 YSYEKL. The CDR3 DNA reads TGCGCCAGCAGCCAGAATAGCGGGGCCGCCTACGAGCAGTACTTC. It codes for CASSQNSGAAYEQYF.

This clonotype was observed a handful of times. CDR3 loop: CSASRGGDGYTF. In DNA, the CDR3 is TGCAGTGCTAGCCGGGGGGGGGATGGCTACACCTTC. V and J are TRBV20-1 and TRBJ1-2; D may be TRBD1 (5 bases). CDR1 DFQATT and CDR2 SNEGSKA come from the germline V gene (reference sequence). Trimming took 3 bases from V and 6 from J, leaving 11 bases between them. The length of the CDR3 is 12 residues.

The V gene is TRBV29-1, the J gene TRBJ2-3, with D possibly matching TRBD1 (6 bases). The V gene's germline CDR1 is SQVTM and CDR2 ANQGSEA. V lost 3 bases, J lost 2 bases, and 15 bases lay in between. The CDR3 extends over 15 amino acids. The CDR3 region is CSVEGQGFLTDTQYF. The CDR3 region has the DNA TGCAGCGTTGAGGGCCAGGGGTTCCTCACAGATACGCAGTATTTT.

The V call is TRBV7-3, the J call TRBJ2-3, with TRBD2 identical over 13 bases. The CDR3 runs 16 residues. Germline CDR1 SGHTA, CDR2 FQGTGA. V lost 3 bases and J lost 1; bases outside the gene matches: 1. CDR3 sequence (DNA): TGTGCCAGCAGCTTCGGGACTAGCGGGGGCACAGATACGCAGTATTTT. Amino acid sequence: CASSFGTSGGTDTQYF.

This clonotype was counted only a few times. V and J are TRBV7-8 and TRBJ2-2; 8 nucleotides align to TRBD1. Germline V CDR1 and CDR2: SGHVS, FQNEAQ. V gave up 2 bases and J gave up 3 bases; unmatched junction bases: 11. The CDR3 runs to 18 residues. CDR3 residues: CASSLPGQGNGDTGELFF. The CDR3 nucleotides are TGTGCCAGCAGCTTACCTGGACAGGGTAACGGAGACACCGGGGAGCTGTTTTTT.